This T cell receptor (beta chain) emerged from a study of T cells expressing NK-cell markers. TCRdb reprocessed the 5' RACE reads and stores each CDR3 protein as one record, lacking DNA. The table for this sample gives approximately 550,000 distinct CDR3 sequences. CDR3 length: 16 amino acids. Germline V lookup: CDR1 LGHNA, CDR2 YSLEER. The receptor was derived from a man aged 18 to 35 in good health. What was sequenced was blood T cells: a sorted CD56 or NKG2C T cell subset, CD4+ or CD8+ T cells, or bulk PBMC T cells (not recorded which). This rearrangement joins TRBV4-3 to TRBJ2-3. The CDR3 loop is CASSQDTRLATDTQYF.